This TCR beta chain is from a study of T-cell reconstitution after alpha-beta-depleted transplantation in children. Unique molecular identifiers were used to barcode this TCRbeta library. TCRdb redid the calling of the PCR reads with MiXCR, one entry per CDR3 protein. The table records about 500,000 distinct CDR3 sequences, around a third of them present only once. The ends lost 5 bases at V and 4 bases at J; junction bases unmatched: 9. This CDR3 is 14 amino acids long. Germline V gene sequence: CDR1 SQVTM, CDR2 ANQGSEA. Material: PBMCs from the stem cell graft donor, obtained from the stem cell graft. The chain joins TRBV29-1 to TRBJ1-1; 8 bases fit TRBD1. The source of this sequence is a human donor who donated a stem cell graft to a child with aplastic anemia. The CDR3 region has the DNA TGCAGCGTTCCAGTTGCAGGGGGCGGCACTGAAGCTTTCTTT. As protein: CSVPVAGGGTEAFF.